One and the same sample provided the 25 T cell receptor beta chains below, sequenced in a study of CD8 T cells in ankylosing spondylitis. No antigen has been assigned to these receptors. Notes on the study in general: A TCR beta motif of 8 or 9 highly homologous variants appeared characteristic of ankylosing spondylitis blood.

One entry per CDR3 protein, called by TCRdb with MiXCR from the 5' RACE reads. The sample lists approximately 500,000 distinct CDR3 sequences, about 13% seen once, with approximately 6.3% in the top ten. Specimen: blood, either unsorted or a sorted T cell fraction (not recorded which). The origin of the receptors is a male donor with ankylosing spondylitis.

The sample holds a few counts of this clonotype. CDR3 sequence (DNA): TGTGCCAGCAGCTTGGATTGGTTTTTCAATCAGCCCCAGCATTTT. Residues: CASSLDWFFNQPQHF. This rearrangement joins TRBV5-5 to TRBJ1-5; no clear D gene. The germline V and J ends were trimmed by 0 bases and 3 bases, with 10 bases remaining between them. CDR1 and CDR2 from the germline V gene are SGHKS and YYEKEE (reference sequence). CDR3 length equals 15 residues. Complete variable domain (other parts from reference TRBV5-5 and TRBJ1-5): DAGVTQSPTHLIKTRGQQVTLRCSPISGHKSVSWYQQVLGQGPQFIFQYYEKEERGRGNFPDRFSARQFPNYSSELNVNALLLGDSALYLCASSLDWFFNQPQHFGDGTRLSIL.

The chain recombines TRBV7-8 with TRBJ2-1; D is ambiguous. Trimming pared 1 base from V and 7 bases from J, leaving 11 bases between. The CDR3 is 14 amino acids. Germline V gene data show CDR1 as SGHVS and CDR2 as FQNEAQ. This CDR3 is CASSLGEAGNEQFF. The CDR3, as DNA: TGTGCCAGCAGCTTAGGGGAAGCCGGGAATGAGCAGTTCTTC.

V usage is TRBV2 and J usage is TRBJ2-3; no clear D. V was pared by 7 bases and J by 2 bases, with 10 bases between. Per the germline V gene, CDR1 is SNHLY and CDR2 is FYNNEI. CDR3 length equals 13 residues. CDR3 loop: CASKVYLTDTQYF. Written as DNA, the CDR3 is TGTGCCAGCAAAGTTTACCTCACAGATACGCAGTATTTT.

This clonotype has a count of ten or more. The chain uses TRBV29-1 and TRBJ2-1; 7 bases match TRBD1. The CDR3 runs to 13 residues. V was clipped by 4 bases and J by 9 bases; unmatched bases: 9. CDR1 is SQVTM, CDR2 ANQGSEA, per germline. CDR3 sequence: CSVGETGQGEQFF. The CDR3 DNA sequence: TGCAGCGTTGGAGAGACAGGGCAGGGTGAGCAGTTCTTC.

The V gene is TRBV11-1, the J gene TRBJ2-1; 10 nucleotides align to TRBD2. This CDR3 region has 18 residues. Trimming at V came to 5 bases and at J to 6 bases, leaving 16 bases not matched to a gene. CDR1 SGHAT and CDR2 FQDESV come from the germline V gene (reference sequence). CDR3 sequence (DNA): TGTGCCAGCAGCCGCCCCTCCCTAGCGGGAGTAGACGGCAATGAGCAGTTCTTC. Protein product: CASSRPSLAGVDGNEQFF.

The V and J genes are TRBV29-1 and TRBJ2-1; 12 bases map to TRBD2. The CDR3 runs 15 residues. Germline assignment: CDR1 SQVTM and CDR2 ANQGSEA. Trimming removed 6 bases from V and 9 bases from J; junction bases left unmatched: 12. CDR3 sequence (DNA): TGCAGCGTCCGACTAGCGGGAGAGCCGGGTCCTGAGCAGTTCTTC. Translated: CSVRLAGEPGPEQFF.

In its sample, this clonotype was seen many times. The V call is TRBV10-3, the J call TRBJ2-1; TRBD1 agrees at 7 bases. Unmatched junction bases numbered 3, after V lost 4 bases and J lost 3 bases. The CDR3 totals 14 residues. The germline V gene has CDR1 ENHRY and CDR2 SYGVKD. CDR3 sequence (DNA): TGTGCCATCAGTGGAGGGGACAGCTACAATGAGCAGTTCTTC. It encodes CAISGGDSYNEQFF.

The sample holds a few counts of this clonotype. The chain uses TRBV3-1 and TRBJ1-2; D perhaps matches TRBD1 (5 bases). This CDR3 has 14 residues. Germline lookup yields CDR1 LGHDT and CDR2 YNNKEL (reference sequence). V lost 0 bases to trimming and J lost 8 bases, with 13 bases between them. The CDR3: CASSQDLRTYGYTF. DNA of the CDR3: TGTGCCAGCAGCCAAGATCTTCGGACATACGGCTACACCTTC.

Ten or more counts support this clonotype. The DNA of the CDR3 is TGTGCCAGCAGTATCGGGACTAGCGGGAACCAAGAGACCCAGTACTTC. Protein sequence: CASSIGTSGNQETQYF. V gene TRBV12-3 or TRBV12-4 combines with J gene TRBJ2-5, with 13 positions matching TRBD2. V was clipped by 5 bases and J by 0 bases; unmatched bases: 3. CDR3 size: 16 residues.

This clonotype was counted only a few times. J is TRBJ2-5 and V is TRBV9; weak D call: TRBD2 (5 bases). Looked up from germline, CDR1 is SGDLS and CDR2 is YYNGEE. This CDR3 region has 14 residues. Trimming took off 7 bases at V and 1 base at J, with 14 bases between the two ends. The CDR3 sequence is CASGGGLFQETQYF. The CDR3 region has the DNA TGTGCCAGCGGCGGCGGACTCTTCCAAGAGACCCAGTACTTC.

This clonotype was counted ten times or more. J is TRBJ1-5 and V is TRBV20-1; D might be TRBD1 (5 bases). V lost 8 bases and J 7 bases, leaving 18 bases between the germline ends. Germline CDR1 is DFQATT and CDR2 is SNEGSKA (reference sequence). The CDR3 extends over 13 amino acids. This chain's CDR3 is CSSWGGRGQPQHF. In DNA, the CDR3 is TGCAGTTCCTGGGGGGGACGGGGACAGCCCCAGCATTTT.

This clonotype was detected only a few times. This chain connects TRBV6-1 to TRBJ2-5; the D is unclear. The CDR3 consists of 14 residues. With 8 bases removed from V and 1 base from J, the gap between germline ends came to 14 bases. The germline V gene has CDR1 MNHNS and CDR2 SASEGT. CDR3 nucleotides: TGTGCCAGCTCCGGCCCCTGGGGCCAAGAGACCCAGTACTTC. Its translation: CASSGPWGQETQYF.

This clonotype was picked up a small number of times. This chain uses TRBV7-6 with TRBJ2-1, with 8 nucleotides matching TRBD2. The CDR3 covers 16 residues. Trimming at V came to 2 bases and at J to 2 bases, leaving 5 bases not matched to a gene. CDR1 is SGHVS and CDR2 is FNYEAQ in the germline V gene. CDR3 DNA: TGTGCCAGCAGCTTACGACCGGGAGGGCCCTACAATGAGCAGTTCTTC. Residues: CASSLRPGGPYNEQFF. The variable domain in full, with the rest retrieved from reference TRBV7-6 and TRBJ2-1, is GAGVSQSPRYKVTKRGQDVALRCDPISGHVSLYWYRQALGQGPEFLTYFNYEAQQDKSGLPNDRFSAERPEGSISTLTIQRTEQRDSAMYRCASSLRPGGPYNEQFFGPGTRLTVL.

Worth noting for this clonotype: Mismatch with germline at one junction end may stem from a read error. This sequence joins TRBV5-5 and TRBJ2-2, with 7 bases that match TRBD2. The CDR3 is 15 residues long. Germline V gene data show CDR1 as SGHKS and CDR2 as YYEKEE (reference sequence). The CDR3 nucleotides are TGTGCTAGCAGCTTTCAAAATGCGGGGGCCGGGGAGCTGTTTTTT. This encodes CASSFQNAGAGELFF.

This clonotype appeared a few times. The J gene is TRBJ2-1, the V gene TRBV5-6; D perhaps matches TRBD1 (5 bases). V was cut by 2 bases and J by 8 bases, with 20 bases left in between. Germline V gene data show CDR1 as SGHDT and CDR2 as YYEEEE. The CDR3 totals 16 residues. In DNA, the CDR3 is TGTGCCAGCAGCTTAAAACTGGTGGGGCCGCACGATGAGCAGTTCTTC. Protein sequence: CASSLKLVGPHDEQFF.

This clonotype was detected a few times. The chain combines TRBV25-1 with TRBJ1-1; 7 bases map to TRBD1. CDR3 length: 14 amino acids. V gave up 4 bases and J gave up 5 bases; unmatched junction bases: 7. Germline CDR1 is MGHDK and CDR2 is SYGVNS. Here the CDR3 DNA reads TGTGCCAGCAGTGCGACGTCACAGGGGACTGAAGCTTTCTTT. Protein sequence: CASSATSQGTEAFF.

This chain connects TRBV7-9 to TRBJ1-1; 11 positions agree with TRBD1. The junction had 9 bases not matched to a gene; V was cut back by 4 bases and J by 5 bases. Germline CDR1 reads SEHNR; CDR2 reads FQNEAQ (reference sequence). This CDR3 is 16 amino acids long. The CDR3 reads CASSSPRGTGGTEAFF. In nucleotides, the CDR3 is TGTGCCAGCAGCTCCCCGAGGGGGACAGGGGGAACTGAAGCTTTCTTT.

The rearrangement links TRBV2 to TRBJ2-7; possible D gene TRBD1, 5 bases. CDR1 SNHLY and CDR2 FYNNEI come from the germline V gene. The CDR3 consists of 18 residues. V lost 6 bases, J lost 3 bases, and 27 bases lay in between. In DNA form, the CDR3 reads TGTGCCAGCAGAAAGGGGCAGGTTCGGAAGTCCGTTTTCTACGAGCAGTACGTC. This encodes CASRKGQVRKSVFYEQYV.

V and J are TRBV10-3 and TRBJ1-1; no clear D gene. V was clipped by 0 bases and J by 3 bases, with 5 bases between them. The CDR3 runs to 13 residues. Germline CDR1 is ENHRY and CDR2 is SYGVKD. The CDR3 loop is CAISESTYTEAFF. CDR3 DNA: TGTGCCATCAGTGAGTCGACTTACACTGAAGCTTTCTTT.

Here the CDR3 reads CASSPGALAEYNEQFF. In DNA, the CDR3 is TGTGCCAGCAGCCCGGGGGCACTAGCGGAATACAATGAGCAGTTCTTC. This rearrangement joins TRBV3-1 to TRBJ2-1; 8 nucleotides line up with TRBD2. After removal of 4 bases from V and 4 bases from J, the junction contained 9 bases not matched to a gene. CDR3 size: 16 residues. Germline lookup yields CDR1 LGHDT and CDR2 YNNKEL (reference sequence).

The chain joins TRBV20-1 to TRBJ1-4; D is unclear. The CDR3 totals 14 residues. The germline CDR1 and CDR2 sequences are DFQATT and SNEGSKA (reference sequence). Trimming left V 2 bases short and J 3 bases short, with 10 bases between. The CDR3 DNA is TGCAGTGCTAGACCCGGTGTGGCTAATGAAAAACTGTTTTTT. Protein: CSARPGVANEKLFF.

This sequence joins TRBV7-2 and TRBJ2-7, with TRBD2 as a possible D gene (6 bases). V was shortened by 1 base and J by 2 bases, with 12 bases between the two germline ends. This CDR3 contains 15 residues. CDR1 SGHTA and CDR2 FQGNSA come from the germline V gene. In DNA form, the CDR3 reads TGTGCCAGCAGCTTAGGCTTATTAGCGGCCTACGAGCAGTACTTC. Protein sequence: CASSLGLLAAYEQYF. The full variable domain, completed using reference TRBV7-2 and TRBJ2-7, is GAGVSQSPSNKVTEKGKDVELRCDPISGHTALYWYRQSLGQGLEFLIYFQGNSAPDKSGLPSDRFSAERTGGSVSTLTIQRTQQEDSAVYLCASSLGLLAAYEQYFGPGTRLTVT.

In this sample, this clonotype turned up many times. The CDR3 sequence is CSVAGGGGELFF. The DNA of the CDR3 is TGCAGCGTTGCCGGGGGCGGGGGGGAGCTGTTTTTT. The chain links TRBV29-1 to TRBJ2-2; D is possibly TRBD1 or TRBD2 (6 bases each). Germline V gives CDR1 SQVTM, CDR2 ANQGSEA. Trimming took 4 bases from V and 8 from J, leaving 11 bases between them. The CDR3 contains 12 residues.

This clonotype was observed a handful of times. This rearrangement joins TRBV5-1 to TRBJ2-3; 9 nucleotides match TRBD2. J lost 5 bases, V lost 3 bases, and 10 bases had no gene match. CDR3 length equals 16 residues. Germline V gives CDR1 SGHRS, CDR2 YFSETQ. Here the CDR3 DNA reads TGCGCCAGCAGCTCTCGGACTAGCGCCGTGGTAGATACGCAGTATTTT. This codes for CASSSRTSAVVDTQYF.

This clonotype was seen a handful of times. The rearrangement links TRBV4-1 to TRBJ2-2, with D possibly TRBD2 on 5 matching bases. Germline V gene sequence: CDR1 MGHRA, CDR2 YSYEKL. CDR3 size: 14 residues. Between the trimmed V and J ends, which lost 0 bases and 9 bases, there was a span of 11 bases. CDR3 sequence reads: CASSQDRTRRELFF. The CDR3 region has the DNA TGCGCCAGCAGCCAAGATAGGACTCGTAGGGAGCTGTTTTTT.